The present T cell receptor (beta chain) was sequenced within a study of T-cell reconstitution after alpha-beta-depleted transplantation in children. Study outcomes and limitations: The origin of alpha-beta T cells about two months after transplant was reportedly several hundred expanded graft clones. T-cell counts and diversity were attributed mostly to newly produced T cells one year after transplant.

This clonotype was recorded at least ten times. What it binds is not known. This CDR3 comprises 15 residues. Germline CDR1 and CDR2: SQVTM and ANQGSEA. The V segment lost 6 bases and the J segment 0 bases; nucleotides outside the gene matches: 8. During its preparation, the TCRbeta library received unique molecular identifiers. MiXCR, run by TCRdb on the PCR reads, gives a single entry per CDR3 protein. Counted here are 200,000 to 300,000 distinct CDR3 sequences, about 26% occurring once; the ten biggest clones make up roughly 2.7%. The clonotype comes from a girl aged 2 to 9 with Fanconi anemia, due to receive a stem cell transplant. This specimen was PBMCs, taken before TCRalphabeta/CD19-depleted stem cell transplant. This chain links TRBV29-1 with TRBJ2-3; 8 bases are shared with TRBD2. CDR3 in DNA: TGCAGCGTAACCGGGGGGGGCTTAAGCACAGATACGCAGTATTTT. Translating it yields CSVTGGGLSTDTQYF.